The next 8 T cell receptor beta chains were all read from a single sample in a study of shared clonotypes between healthy human individuals. Assay: immunoSEQ multiplex PCR; the TCRdb copy retains only in-frame clones and omits some. The profile shows a few hundred thousand clones, 65% of them singletons. Specimen: memory CD4+ T cells sorted from blood. Subset reported: CD45RA-negative fraction. The source of these receptors is a man aged 25-45 years in good health.

The chain couples TRBV29-1 to TRBJ1-1; possibly TRBD1 for D (5 bases). CDR3 length: 12 residues. Germline V gene sequence: CDR1 SQVTM, CDR2 ANQGSEA. Trimming cost V 7 bases and J 1 base, with 10 bases left between them. CDR3: CSARDWNTEAFF. The CDR3 DNA sequence: TGCAGCGCCCGGGACTGGAACACTGAAGCTTTCTTT.

This chain joins TRBV28 and TRBJ2-5; 7 bases line up with TRBD2. The germline CDR1 and CDR2 sequences are MDHEN and SYDVKM. Trimming removed 1 base from V and 3 bases from J; junction bases left unmatched: 5. The CDR3 sequence is 15 residues long. In DNA, the CDR3 is TGTGCCAGCAGTTTATCACTAGCGACGGAAGAGACCCAGTACTTC. Translating it yields CASSLSLATEETQYF.

CDR3 DNA sequence: TGTGCCAGCAGCTTAGTAGCACACTGGGAATACAATGAGCAGTTCTTC. This codes for CASSLVAHWEYNEQFF. The chain couples TRBV7-2 to TRBJ2-1; D is ambiguous. Germline values: CDR1 SGHTA, CDR2 FQGNSA. The CDR3 length is 16 residues. V was pared by 1 base and J by 4 bases, with 14 bases between.

The chain couples TRBV29-1 to TRBJ2-7, with no clear D. The length of the CDR3 is 15 residues. Trimming took 4 bases from V and 3 from J, leaving 19 bases between them. CDR1 and CDR2 from the germline V gene are SQVTM and ANQGSEA. CDR3 amino acids: CSVAAWVLDRYEQYF. In DNA form, the CDR3 reads TGCAGCGTTGCCGCTTGGGTATTGGACCGCTACGAGCAGTACTTC.

The V and J genes are TRBV7-3 and TRBJ2-2; D is ambiguous. Germline V CDR1 and CDR2: SGHTA, FQGTGA. The germline V and J ends were trimmed by 4 bases and 3 bases, with 12 bases remaining between them. The CDR3 has 15 amino acids. The CDR3 sequence: CASSSAPDYTGELFF. Written as DNA, the CDR3 is TGTGCCAGCAGCTCCGCACCGGATTACACCGGGGAGCTGTTTTTT.

The CDR3 coding sequence is TGTGCCAGCAGCCAATCGATCACCTCCGGGGGCTACACCTTC. Its protein product is CASSQSITSGGYTF. The rearrangement links TRBV14 to TRBJ1-2; D gene unclear. Germline-derived CDR1 and CDR2 are SGHDN and FVKESK. V shed 2 bases and J shed 8 bases, with 15 bases lying between them. The CDR3 totals 14 residues.

V and J are TRBV28 and TRBJ2-7, with TRBD1 as a possible D gene (6 bases). CDR1 is MDHEN and CDR2 is SYDVKM in the germline V gene. There are 14 residues in the CDR3. Trimming took 8 bases from V and 2 from J, leaving 16 bases between them. The DNA of the CDR3 is TGTGCCAGCTGGGCAGGGGTTCTTCCCTACGAGCAGTACTTC. Amino acids: CASWAGVLPYEQYF.

The chain couples TRBV5-4 to TRBJ2-7; D unclear. The CDR3 length is 13 residues. The V and J ends lost 7 bases and 5 bases respectively, with 16 bases between them. Per germline, CDR1 SGHNT and CDR2 YYREEE (reference sequence). The CDR3 is CASSSLGSDEQYF. CDR3 nucleotide sequence: TGTGCCAGCTCCTCCCTGGGGTCCGACGAGCAGTACTTC.